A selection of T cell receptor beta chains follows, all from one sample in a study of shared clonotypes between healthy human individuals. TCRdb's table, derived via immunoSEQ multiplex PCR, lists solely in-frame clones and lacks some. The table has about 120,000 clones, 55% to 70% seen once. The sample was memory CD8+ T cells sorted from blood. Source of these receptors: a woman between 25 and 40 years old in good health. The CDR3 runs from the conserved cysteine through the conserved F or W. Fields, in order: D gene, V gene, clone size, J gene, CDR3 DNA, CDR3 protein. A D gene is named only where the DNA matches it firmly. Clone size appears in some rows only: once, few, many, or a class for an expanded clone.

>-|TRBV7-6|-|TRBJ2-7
TGTGCCAGCAGCTTAGCGCTTCGTTTCTCCTACGAGCAGTACTTC
CASSLALRFSYEQYF
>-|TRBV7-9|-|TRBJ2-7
TGTGCCAGCAGCTTAGGTGATTACTACGAGCAGTACTTC
CASSLGDYYEQYF
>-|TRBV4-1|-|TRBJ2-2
TGCGCCAGCAGCCAAGAGAGGGATAGGACTTCTCCCGGGGAGCTGTTTTTT
CASSQERDRTSPGELFF
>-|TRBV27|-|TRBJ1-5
TGTGCCAGCAGCGCTGACAGACAAACCCGTTATAGCAATCAGCCCCAGCATTTT
CASSADRQTRYSNQPQHF
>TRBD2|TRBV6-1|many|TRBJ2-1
TGTGCCAGCAGCTTAGCGGGAGGGTCCCCTAATGAGCAGTTCTTC
CASSLAGGSPNEQFF
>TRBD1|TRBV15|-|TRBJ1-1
TGTGCCACCAGCACCCGACAGGGTTTGGTCTCTGAAGCTTTCTTT
CATSTRQGLVSEAFF
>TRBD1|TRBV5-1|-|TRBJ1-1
TGCGCCAGCAGCCCAACCCCCGGACAGGCTGATCTCGCTTTCTTT
CASSPTPGQADLAFF
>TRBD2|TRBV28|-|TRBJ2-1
TGTGCCAGCAGTACCCGGGACTATCAATACAGCTCCTACAATGAGCAGTTCTTC
CASSTRDYQYSSYNEQFF
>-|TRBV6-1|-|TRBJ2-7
TGTGCCAGCAAACCAAAGGATACAGGGTACGGCGAGCAGTACTTC
CASKPKDTGYGEQYF
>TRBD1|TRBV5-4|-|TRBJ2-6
TGTGCCAGCAGCCCCCCATTCCGGGACAGGGGGGCAGGGGCCAACGTCCTGACTTTC
CASSPPFRDRGAGANVLTF
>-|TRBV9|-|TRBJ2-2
TGTGCCAGCAGCGTAGGGGGAGCTACGGGACCCGGGGAGCTGTTTTTT
CASSVGGATGPGELFF
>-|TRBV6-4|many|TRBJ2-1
TGTGCCAGCAGTGATTCAGACCAGGAGGAGCAGTTCTTC
CASSDSDQEEQFF
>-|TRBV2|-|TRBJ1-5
TGTGCCAGTAGCCGGGCGTATAGCAATCAGCCCCAGCATTTT
CASSRAYSNQPQHF
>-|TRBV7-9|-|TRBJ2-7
TGTGCCAGCAGCCGGTGGTCCTACGAGCAGTACTTC
CASSRWSYEQYF
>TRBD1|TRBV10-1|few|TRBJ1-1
TGCGCCAGCAGTGTATCGGGACAGGGTGCTGAAGCTTTCTTT
CASSVSGQGAEAFF
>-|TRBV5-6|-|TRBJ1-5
TGTGCCAGCAGCTTGCACAGGTCGGATCAGCCCCAGCATTTT
CASSLHRSDQPQHF
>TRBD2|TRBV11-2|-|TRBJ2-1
TGTGCCAGCAGCTTAGATCTAGCGGGAGGTTACAATGAGCAGTTCTTC
CASSLDLAGGYNEQFF
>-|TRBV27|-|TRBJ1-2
TGTGCCAGCAAAACAGGGCACGATTTGGGCTACACCTTC
CASKTGHDLGYTF
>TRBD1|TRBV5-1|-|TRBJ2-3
TGCGCCAGCAGCCCACAGGGGGGCACAGATACGCAGTATTTT
CASSPQGGTDTQYF
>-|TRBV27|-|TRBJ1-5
TGTGCCAGCAGTTTAAAGACAGTAGGTCAGCCCCAGCATTTT
CASSLKTVGQPQHF
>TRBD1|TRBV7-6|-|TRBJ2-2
TGTGCCAGCAGCCCCGGGACAGGGTACACCGGGGAGCTGTTTTTT
CASSPGTGYTGELFF
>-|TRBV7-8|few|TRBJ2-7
TGTGCCAGCAGCTCCCGTGGGGGGCGTGTCGAGCAGTACTTC
CASSSRGGRVEQYF
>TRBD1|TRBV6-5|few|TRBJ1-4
TGTGCCAGCAGTTCCCCTAGGACAGGGAATCATGAAAAACTGTTTTTT
CASSSPRTGNHEKLFF
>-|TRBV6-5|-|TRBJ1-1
TGTGCCAGCCAGGACGGGGAGAACACTGAAGCTTTCTTT
CASQDGENTEAFF
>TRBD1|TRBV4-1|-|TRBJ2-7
TGCGCCAGCAGCCAAGCCAGGGGGCTCTACGAGCAGTACTTC
CASSQARGLYEQYF
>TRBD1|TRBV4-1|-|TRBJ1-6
TGCGCCAGCAGCTCAGAGAGACAGGGGGCCGGTTCACCCCTCCACTTT
CASSSERQGAGSPLHF
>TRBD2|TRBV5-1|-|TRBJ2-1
TGCGCCAGCAGCTCAGCGGGAGGCGCCTACTATGAGCAGTTCTTC
CASSSAGGAYYEQFF
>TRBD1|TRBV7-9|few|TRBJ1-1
TGTGCCAGCAGCGGACCCGGGACAGGTAACACTGAAGCTTTCTTT
CASSGPGTGNTEAFF
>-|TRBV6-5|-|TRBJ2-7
TGTGCCAGCAGCCAGACTGGCCCCTGGGCCTACGAGCAGTACTTC
CASSQTGPWAYEQYF
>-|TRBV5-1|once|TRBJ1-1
TGCGCCAGCAGCTTGTCGACAGGATTCATGAACACTGAAGCTTTCTTT
CASSLSTGFMNTEAFF
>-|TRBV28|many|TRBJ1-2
TGTGCCAGCAGTTTGAGTGTGGTCCGTGGCTACACCTTC
CASSLSVVRGYTF
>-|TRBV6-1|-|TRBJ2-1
TGTGCCAGCAGTGAAGTGTTTAACAATGAGCAGTTCTTC
CASSEVFNNEQFF
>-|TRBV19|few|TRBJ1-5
TGTGCCAGTAGTACCCTACTCCAGGGTCAGCCCCAGCATTTT
CASSTLLQGQPQHF